This TCR beta chain emerged from a study of CD8+ T cells in alopecia areata. Study background: After 6 to 18 months of tofacitinib, follow-up continued 6 months off drug. Overall study results and limits: Scalp lesions, especially in alopecia totalis/universalis, had higher clonality than normal scalp. Sequences from scalp samples also cover resident alphabeta T cells of normal skin.

Concerning this clone itself: No antigen is known for it.

V was shortened by 0 bases and J by 8 bases, with 19 bases between the two germline ends. In germline, CDR1 is SGHDN, CDR2 FVKESK. CDR3 size: 17 residues. Sequencing used cDNA as its template, made by extracting RNA and reverse transcribing it. TCRdb's copy holds only in-frame clones and misses some; the assay was immunoSEQ multiplex PCR. The table includes about 180,000 clones, almost 65% detected once. Sorting separated CD4+ and CD8+ T cells out of PBMCs. This chain connects TRBV14 to TRBJ1-4; D may be TRBD1 (6 bases). The specimen was CD4+ T cells sorted from blood, collected at week 0. This clonotype was sampled from a human donor with alopecia areata. The CDR3 loop reads CASSQESAGRTDEKLFF. The CDR3 DNA reads TGTGCCAGCAGCCAAGAATCGGCAGGCAGGACAGACGAAAAACTGTTTTTT.